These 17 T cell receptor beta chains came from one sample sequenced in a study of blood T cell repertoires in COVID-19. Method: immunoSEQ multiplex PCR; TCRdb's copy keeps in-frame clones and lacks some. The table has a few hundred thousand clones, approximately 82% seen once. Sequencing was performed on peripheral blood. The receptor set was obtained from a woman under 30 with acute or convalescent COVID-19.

CDR3 protein: CAWDIAGGLNEQFF. CDR3 in DNA: TGTGCCTGGGATATAGCGGGAGGGCTTAATGAGCAGTTCTTC. The V gene is TRBV30, the J gene TRBJ2-1, with 11 positions matching TRBD2. The length of the CDR3 is 14 residues. Germline-derived CDR1 and CDR2 are GTSNPN and SVGIG (reference sequence). V dropped 5 bases and J dropped 7; count of bases not matched to a gene: 7.

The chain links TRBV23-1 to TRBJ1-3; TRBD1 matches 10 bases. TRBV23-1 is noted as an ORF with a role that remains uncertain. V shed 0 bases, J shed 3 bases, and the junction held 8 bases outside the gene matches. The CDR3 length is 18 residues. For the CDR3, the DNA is TGCGCCAGCAGTCAATCGAGTGAGACAGGGGGCTTTGGAAACACCATATATTTT. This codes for CASSQSSETGGFGNTIYF.

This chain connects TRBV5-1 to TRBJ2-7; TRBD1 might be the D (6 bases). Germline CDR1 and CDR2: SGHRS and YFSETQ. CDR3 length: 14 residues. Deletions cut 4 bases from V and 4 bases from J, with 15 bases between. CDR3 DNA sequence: TGCGCCAGCAGCCCACCCGGACAGATTTACGAGCAGTACTTC. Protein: CASSPPGQIYEQYF. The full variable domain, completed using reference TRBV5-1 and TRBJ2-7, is KAGVTQTPRYLIKTRGQQVTLSCSPISGHRSVSWYQQTPGQGLQFLFEYFSETQRNKGNFPGRFSGRQFSNSRSEMNVSTLELGDSALYLCASSPPGQIYEQYFGPGTRLTVT.

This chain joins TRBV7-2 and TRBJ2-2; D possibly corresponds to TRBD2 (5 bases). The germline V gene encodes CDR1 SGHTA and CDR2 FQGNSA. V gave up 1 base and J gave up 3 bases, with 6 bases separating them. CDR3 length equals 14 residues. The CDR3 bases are TGTGCCAGCAGCTTAGGCGGGTACACCGGGGAGCTGTTTTTT. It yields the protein CASSLGGYTGELFF.

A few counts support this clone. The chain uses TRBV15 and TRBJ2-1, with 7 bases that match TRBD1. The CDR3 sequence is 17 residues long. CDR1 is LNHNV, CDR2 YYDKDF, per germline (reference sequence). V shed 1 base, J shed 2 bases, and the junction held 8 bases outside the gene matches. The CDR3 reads CATSRGGTVGAYNEQFF. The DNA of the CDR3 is TGTGCCACCAGCAGAGGAGGGACAGTAGGAGCCTACAATGAGCAGTTCTTC.

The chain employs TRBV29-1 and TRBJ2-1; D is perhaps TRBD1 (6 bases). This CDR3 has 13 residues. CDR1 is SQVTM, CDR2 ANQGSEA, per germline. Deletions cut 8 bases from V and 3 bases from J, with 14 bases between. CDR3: CSTQVTGYNEQFF. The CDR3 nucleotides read TGCAGCACGCAAGTGACAGGCTACAATGAGCAGTTCTTC.

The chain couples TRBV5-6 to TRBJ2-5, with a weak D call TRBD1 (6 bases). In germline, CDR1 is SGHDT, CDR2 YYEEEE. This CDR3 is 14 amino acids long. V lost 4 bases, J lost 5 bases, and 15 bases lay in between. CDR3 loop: CASSLETGPETQYF. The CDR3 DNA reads TGTGCCAGCAGCCTAGAAACAGGGCCGGAGACCCAGTACTTC.

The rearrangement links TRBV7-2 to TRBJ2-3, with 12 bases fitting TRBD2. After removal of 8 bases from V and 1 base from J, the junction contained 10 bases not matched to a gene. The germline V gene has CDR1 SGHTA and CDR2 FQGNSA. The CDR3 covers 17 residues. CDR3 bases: TGTGCCAGCTCGAGGGGACTAGCGGGTCGCCGCACAGATACGCAGTATTTT. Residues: CASSRGLAGRRTDTQYF.

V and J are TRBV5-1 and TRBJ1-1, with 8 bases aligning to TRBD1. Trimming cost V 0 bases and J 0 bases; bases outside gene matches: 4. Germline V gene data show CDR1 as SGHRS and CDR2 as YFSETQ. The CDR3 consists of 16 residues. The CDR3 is CASSLVGTGMNTEAFF. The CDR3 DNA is TGCGCCAGCAGCTTGGTGGGGACAGGTATGAACACTGAAGCTTTCTTT.

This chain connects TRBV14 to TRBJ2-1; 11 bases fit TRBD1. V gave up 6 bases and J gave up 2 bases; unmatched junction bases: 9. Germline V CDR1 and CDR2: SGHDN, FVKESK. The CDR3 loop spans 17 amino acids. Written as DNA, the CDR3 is TGTGCCAGCAGGGACAGGGGGCCTGAAGGAACCTACAATGAGCAGTTCTTC. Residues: CASRDRGPEGTYNEQFF.

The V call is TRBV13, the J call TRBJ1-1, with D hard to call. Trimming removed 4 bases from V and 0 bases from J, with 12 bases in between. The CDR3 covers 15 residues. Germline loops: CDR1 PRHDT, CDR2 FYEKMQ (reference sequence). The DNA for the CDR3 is TGTGCCAGCAGCTCTAGGATCTCGATGAACACTGAAGCTTTCTTT. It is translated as CASSSRISMNTEAFF.

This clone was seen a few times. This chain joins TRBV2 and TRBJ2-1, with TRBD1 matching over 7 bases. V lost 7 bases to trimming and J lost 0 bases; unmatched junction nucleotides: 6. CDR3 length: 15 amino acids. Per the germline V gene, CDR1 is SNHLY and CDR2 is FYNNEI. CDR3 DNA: TGTGCCAGCACTAAGGGACAGAACTCCTACAATGAGCAGTTCTTC. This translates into CASTKGQNSYNEQFF.

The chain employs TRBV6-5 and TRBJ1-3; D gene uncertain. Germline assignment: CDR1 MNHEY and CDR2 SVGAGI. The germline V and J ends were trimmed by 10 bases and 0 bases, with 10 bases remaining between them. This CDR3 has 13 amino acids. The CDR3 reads CAISRDSGNTIYF. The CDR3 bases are TGTGCCATCTCGCGCGACTCTGGAAACACCATATATTTT.

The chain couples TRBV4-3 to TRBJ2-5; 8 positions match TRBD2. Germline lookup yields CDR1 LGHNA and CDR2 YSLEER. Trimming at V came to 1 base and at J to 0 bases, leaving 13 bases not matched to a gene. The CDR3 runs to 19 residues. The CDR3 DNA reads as TGCGCCAGCAGCCAAGCGCCCCGGGTGGGCGGGAGGAACCAAGAGACCCAGTACTTC. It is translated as CASSQAPRVGGRNQETQYF.

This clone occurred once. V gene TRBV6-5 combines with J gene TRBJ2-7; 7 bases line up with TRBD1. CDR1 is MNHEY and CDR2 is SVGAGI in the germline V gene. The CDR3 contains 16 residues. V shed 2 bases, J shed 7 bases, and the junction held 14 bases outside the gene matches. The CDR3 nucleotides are TGTGCCAGCAGTTACAGCCTTGGGGTGGCAGGGGGAGAGCAGTACTTC. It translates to CASSYSLGVAGGEQYF.

The DNA of the CDR3 is TGTGCCAGCAGTGAAGTAGGGGGCGTTGCCTTCTATGGCTACACCTTC. This translates into CASSEVGGVAFYGYTF. The chain couples TRBV2 to TRBJ1-2; 7 nucleotides align to TRBD1. Germline CDR1 and CDR2: SNHLY and FYNNEI. V lost 1 base to trimming and J lost 4 bases; unmatched junction nucleotides: 9. This CDR3 spans 16 amino acids.

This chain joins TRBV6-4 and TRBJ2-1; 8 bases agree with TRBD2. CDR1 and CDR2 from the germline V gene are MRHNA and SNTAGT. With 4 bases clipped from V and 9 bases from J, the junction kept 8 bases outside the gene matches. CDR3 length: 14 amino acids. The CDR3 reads CASSGLAGSAEQFF. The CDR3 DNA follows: TGTGCCAGCAGTGGATTAGCGGGATCTGCTGAGCAGTTCTTC.